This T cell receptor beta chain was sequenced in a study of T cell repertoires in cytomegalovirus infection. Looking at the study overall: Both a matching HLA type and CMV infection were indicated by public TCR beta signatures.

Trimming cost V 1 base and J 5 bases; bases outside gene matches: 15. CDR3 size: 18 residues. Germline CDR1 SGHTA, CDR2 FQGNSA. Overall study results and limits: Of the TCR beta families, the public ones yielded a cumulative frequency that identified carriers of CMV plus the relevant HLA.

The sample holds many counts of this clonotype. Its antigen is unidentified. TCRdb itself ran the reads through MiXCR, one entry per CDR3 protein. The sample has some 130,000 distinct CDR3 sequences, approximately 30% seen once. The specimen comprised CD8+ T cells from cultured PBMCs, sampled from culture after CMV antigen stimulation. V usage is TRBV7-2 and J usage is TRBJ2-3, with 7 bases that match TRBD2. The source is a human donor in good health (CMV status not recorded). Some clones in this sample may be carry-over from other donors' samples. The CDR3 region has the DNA TGTGCCAGCAGCTTAGGCGCCCCAGGACTAGGAGAAAGAGATACGCAGTATTTT. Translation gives CASSLGAPGLGERDTQYF.